This T cell receptor beta chain stems from a study of long-term antiretroviral therapy in people with HIV. Running of the v3.0 immunoSEQ assay took place at survey level. This table comes from immunoSEQ multiplex PCR, and its TCRdb copy is limited to in-frame clones, with some not included. The table has about 22,000 clones, 88% seen once. About this clone: Its matching antigen is unknown.

Regarding the study as a whole: Clones expanded before ART dominated the repertoire at all time points. Collection of the blood, which took place between about 2003 and 2017, possibly occurred under older ART regimens. The range of CDR3 lengths in HIV repertoires proved narrower than that found in controls.

The origin of this receptor is a man aged 60 to 75 with HIV. Source: unsorted PBMCs, taken 2.3 years after starting antiretroviral therapy.

The CDR3 reads CASRPTAYGHYGYTF. The CDR3 bases are TGTGCCAGCAGACCTACTGCATACGGGCACTATGGCTACACCTTC. The chain recombines TRBV6-5 with TRBJ1-2; D remains unclear. Per germline, CDR1 MNHEY and CDR2 SVGAGI. V lost 6 bases and J 3 bases, leaving 17 bases between the germline ends. The CDR3 runs 15 residues.